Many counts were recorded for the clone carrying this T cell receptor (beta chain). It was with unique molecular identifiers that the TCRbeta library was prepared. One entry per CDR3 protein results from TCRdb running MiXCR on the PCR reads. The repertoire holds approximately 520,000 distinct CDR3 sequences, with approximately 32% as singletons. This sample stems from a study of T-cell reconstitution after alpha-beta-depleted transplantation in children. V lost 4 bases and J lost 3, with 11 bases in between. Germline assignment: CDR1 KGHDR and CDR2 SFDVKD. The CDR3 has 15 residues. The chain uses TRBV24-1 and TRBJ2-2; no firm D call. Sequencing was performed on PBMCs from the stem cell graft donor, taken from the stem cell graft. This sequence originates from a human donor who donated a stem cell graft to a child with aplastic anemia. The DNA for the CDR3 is TGTGCCACCAGTGACCATAGGTCGGACACCGGGGAGCTGTTTTTT. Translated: CATSDHRSDTGELFF.